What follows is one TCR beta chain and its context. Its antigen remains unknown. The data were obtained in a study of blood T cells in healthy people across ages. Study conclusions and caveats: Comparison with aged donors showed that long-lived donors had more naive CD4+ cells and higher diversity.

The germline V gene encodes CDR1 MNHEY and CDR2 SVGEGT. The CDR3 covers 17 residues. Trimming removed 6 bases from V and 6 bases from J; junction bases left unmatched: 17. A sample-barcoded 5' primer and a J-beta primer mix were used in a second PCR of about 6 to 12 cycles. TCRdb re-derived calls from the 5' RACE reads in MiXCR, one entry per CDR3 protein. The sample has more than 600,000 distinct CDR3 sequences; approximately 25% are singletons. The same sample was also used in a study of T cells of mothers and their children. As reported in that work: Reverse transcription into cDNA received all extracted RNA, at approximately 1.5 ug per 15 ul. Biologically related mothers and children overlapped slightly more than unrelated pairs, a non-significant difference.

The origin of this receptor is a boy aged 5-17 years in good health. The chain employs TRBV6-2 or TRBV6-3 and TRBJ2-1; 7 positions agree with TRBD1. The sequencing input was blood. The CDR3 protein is CASREMDRSVFRNEQFF. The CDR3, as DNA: TGTGCCAGCAGGGAGATGGACAGGTCCGTTTTCCGCAATGAGCAGTTCTTC.